This passage covers 15 T cell receptor beta chains from one sample sequenced in a study of T cell responses to AZD1222 COVID-19 vaccine. Sequenced by immunoSEQ multiplex PCR; TCRdb stores in-frame clones only, minus some. This sample has tens of thousands of clones, with roughly 84% found just once. Sequencing used peripheral blood, obtained on day 0 of AZD1222 vaccination. The receptors here all came from an adult in good health.

CDR3 residues: CASRPEGAEAFF. The CDR3, as DNA: TGTGCCAGCAGACCTGAAGGGGCTGAAGCTTTCTTT. The chain has TRBV27 and TRBJ1-1; D may be TRBD1 (5 bases). The CDR3 spans 12 residues. The ends were cut back, 6 bases at V and 6 bases at J, with 11 bases in the middle. CDR1 and CDR2 from the germline V gene are MNHEY and SMNVEV (reference sequence).

The genes are TRBV7-3 and TRBJ1-1, with a tentative D call TRBD1 (5 bases). Looked up from germline, CDR1 is SGHTA and CDR2 is FQGTGA. Trimming left V 6 bases short and J 1 base short, with 9 bases between. The CDR3 totals 13 residues. The CDR3 bases are TGTGCCAGCAGAACAACAGGGAACACTGAAGCTTTCTTT. This sequence encodes CASRTTGNTEAFF.

This chain connects TRBV25-1 to TRBJ1-2; D is unresolved. Germline loops: CDR1 MGHDK, CDR2 SYGVNS. CDR3 length equals 14 residues. Trimming took 4 bases from V and 4 from J, leaving 13 bases between them. The chain's CDR3 is CASSGHPQSYGYTF. As DNA, the CDR3 is TGTGCCAGCAGTGGGCACCCACAGAGCTATGGCTACACCTTC.

V and J are TRBV5-1 and TRBJ2-3; maybe TRBD1 (7 bases). Germline values: CDR1 SGHRS, CDR2 YFSETQ. The CDR3 runs to 15 residues. V lost 3 bases and J 0 bases, leaving 11 bases between the germline ends. CDR3 DNA sequence: TGCGCCAGCAGCTCACAGGGGACTAGCACAGATACGCAGTATTTT. Its protein product is CASSSQGTSTDTQYF.

The rearrangement uses TRBV6-1 and TRBJ1-4; TRBD1 matches at 11 bases. V lost 1 base to trimming and J lost 7 bases; unmatched junction nucleotides: 2. This CDR3 is 15 amino acids long. CDR1 is MNHNS, CDR2 SASEGT, per germline. In DNA form, the CDR3 reads TGTGCCAGCAGTGAAGGGACAGGGGGCGGTGAAAAACTGTTTTTT. As protein: CASSEGTGGGEKLFF.

The chain combines TRBV6-6 with TRBJ1-1, with D possibly being TRBD1 (5 bases). This CDR3 comprises 14 residues. Germline CDR1 MNHNY, CDR2 SVGAGI (reference sequence). Trimming left V 0 bases short and J 10 bases short, with 15 bases between. The CDR3 protein is CASSYSGTQARAFF. CDR3 DNA sequence: TGTGCCAGCAGTTACTCCGGGACTCAGGCGAGAGCTTTCTTT.

The chain carries TRBV30 and TRBJ2-3; D is undetermined. There are 13 residues in the CDR3. Trimming stripped 2 bases from V and 4 bases from J, with 10 bases between. Germline lookup yields CDR1 GTSNPN and CDR2 SVGIG (reference sequence). The CDR3 here is CAWSFGLADTQYF. CDR3 nucleotide sequence: TGTGCCTGGAGTTTTGGGTTGGCAGATACGCAGTATTTT.

The chain couples TRBV9 to TRBJ1-3, with D perhaps matching TRBD1 (6 bases). The germline V and J ends were trimmed by 3 bases and 0 bases, with 13 bases remaining between them. CDR3 length equals 16 residues. CDR1 and CDR2 from the germline V gene are SGDLS and YYNGEE. This chain's CDR3 is CASSARQDLSGNTIYF. CDR3 DNA: TGTGCCAGCAGCGCACGACAGGATCTCTCTGGAAACACCATATATTTT.

This chain links TRBV6-4 with TRBJ1-4, with 9 bases aligning to TRBD1. This CDR3 spans 14 amino acids. V was clipped by 6 bases and J by 7 bases; unmatched bases: 6. CDR1 is MRHNA, CDR2 SNTAGT, per germline. The CDR3 loop is CASSPGQGGEKLFF. CDR3 in DNA: TGTGCCAGCAGCCCGGGACAGGGAGGTGAAAAACTGTTTTTT.

J is TRBJ1-6 and V is TRBV3-1 (or the pseudogene TRBV3-2), with no clear D. CDR3 length: 17 residues. Germline V lookup: CDR1 LGHDT, CDR2 YNNKEL (reference sequence). Trimming left V 1 base short and J 5 bases short, with 15 bases between. CDR3 region: CASSQGRQRKNNSPLHF. DNA for the CDR3: TGTGCCAGCAGCCAAGGAAGGCAGAGGAAAAATAATTCACCCCTCCACTTT.

The V gene is TRBV10-3, the J gene TRBJ2-1; D perhaps matches TRBD2 (6 bases). This CDR3 region has 14 residues. V shed 7 bases and J shed 7 bases, with 17 bases lying between them. Germline CDR1 reads ENHRY; CDR2 reads SYGVKD. The CDR3 nucleotides are TGTGCCATCAATCCGGGACTCACTTTTAATGAGCAGTTCTTC. Residues: CAINPGLTFNEQFF.

This sequence joins TRBV28 and TRBJ1-1, with D maybe TRBD1 (5 bases). CDR3 size: 15 residues. Germline CDR1 reads MDHEN; CDR2 reads SYDVKM. V was trimmed by 3 bases and J by 5 bases, leaving 16 bases between them. The CDR3 DNA sequence: TGTGCCAGCAGTTTGTGGACGGGGAAGGGGACTGAAGCTTTCTTT. Translating gives CASSLWTGKGTEAFF.

This chain joins TRBV6-5 and TRBJ1-5, with a possible D match to TRBD1 (6 bases). Germline values: CDR1 MNHEY, CDR2 SVGAGI. Between the trimmed V and J ends, which lost 8 bases and 3 bases, there was a span of 14 bases. The CDR3 runs 14 residues. This CDR3 is CASYGGTLNQPQHF. The CDR3 DNA reads as TGTGCCAGCTATGGAGGGACACTCAATCAGCCCCAGCATTTT.

The DNA of the CDR3 is TGTGCCAGTAGGCGACAGGGAAACACAGATACGCAGTATTTT. Translation: CASRRQGNTDTQYF. The V and J genes are TRBV19 and TRBJ2-3, with 7 bases matching TRBD1. Losses at the gene ends were 6 bases for V and 2 bases for J; bases not matched to a gene: 5. CDR3 size: 14 residues. Germline assignment: CDR1 LNHDA and CDR2 SQIVND (reference sequence).

This clone was picked up one time. The chain couples TRBV5-4 to TRBJ1-1; D gene uncertain. Trimming stripped 4 bases from V and 1 base from J, with 8 bases between. The CDR3 is 13 amino acids. From germline, CDR1 is SGHNT and CDR2 YYREEE (reference sequence). CDR3 sequence reads: CASSRQWNTEAFF. The CDR3 DNA reads as TGTGCCAGCAGCCGACAATGGAACACTGAAGCTTTCTTT.